Here is one T cell receptor beta chain with its context. Disease duration under 2 months; hyperthyroidism patients were aged 18 to 65. The diagnostic basis comprised clinical symptoms, serum thyroxine and TRAb, thyroid ultrasound and orbital computed tomography. The data are from a study of T cells in Graves' hyperthyroidism and ophthalmopathy. There are 17 residues in the CDR3. V was cut by 0 bases and J by 3 bases, with 14 bases left in between. Germline CDR1 and CDR2: MNHNS and SASEGT. Amplification yielded TCR beta CDR3 regions, with RNA transcripts as the source. An initial round of RT-PCR targeting the TCR CDR3 relied on the HTBI primer set. TCRdb independently ran MiXCR on the multiplex PCR reads; one entry per CDR3 protein. The table lists hundreds of thousands of distinct CDR3 sequences, less than 30% of them singletons, with roughly 24% in the top ten.

This chain connects TRBV6-1 to TRBJ2-2; D may be TRBD1 (6 bases). This clonotype was sampled from a man between 35 and 55 years old with Graves' hyperthyroidism that later progressed to Graves' ophthalmopathy. Material: blood. DNA for the CDR3: TGTGCCAGCAGTGAAGCGCTCTTCAGGGGAGACACCGGGGAGCTGTTTTTT. It encodes CASSEALFRGDTGELFF.